A single sample is the source of the 26 T cell receptor beta chains below, sequenced in a study of shared clonotypes between healthy human individuals. Generated by immunoSEQ multiplex PCR, the TCRdb table keeps only in-frame clones and is missing some. Here the sample spans fewer than 650,000 clones, roughly four fifths being singletons. The material sequenced was PBMCs. The source of these receptors is a woman between 40 and 55 years old in good health. Some clones in this sample may be carry-over from other donors' samples.

The CDR3 loop is CASSFQSNQPQHF. The CDR3 DNA follows: TGTGCCAGCAGCTTCCAAAGCAATCAGCCCCAGCATTTT. The rearrangement uses TRBV11-2 and TRBJ1-5; D gene uncertain. CDR3 length: 13 amino acids. V gave up 3 bases and J gave up 1 base, with 4 bases separating them. The germline V gene encodes CDR1 SGHAT and CDR2 FQNNGV.

This chain joins TRBV13 and TRBJ1-1; possible D gene TRBD1, 6 bases. From germline, CDR1 is PRHDT and CDR2 FYEKMQ (reference sequence). The CDR3 covers 15 residues. V gave up 4 bases and J gave up 6 bases, with 18 bases separating them. DNA of the CDR3: TGTGCCAGCAGCTCCCACGGGACACCCCCCCCTGAAGCTTTCTTT. Amino acid sequence: CASSSHGTPPPEAFF.

This clone came up a few times. This chain links TRBV10-1 with TRBJ2-1; D is perhaps TRBD2 (6 bases). The V gene's germline CDR1 is WNHNN and CDR2 SYGVQD (reference sequence). Trimming removed 5 bases from V and 5 bases from J, with 13 bases in between. The CDR3 has 14 residues. The CDR3 region is CASSRAGSDNEQFF. The CDR3 coding sequence is TGCGCCAGCAGTAGAGCGGGCTCGGACAATGAGCAGTTCTTC.

This clone was counted only a few times. The V call is TRBV28, the J call TRBJ1-4; 7 nucleotides align to TRBD1. The germline CDR1 and CDR2 sequences are MDHEN and SYDVKM. CDR3 length equals 13 residues. V was clipped by 6 bases and J by 8 bases; unmatched bases: 6. The CDR3 protein is CASRFRDREKLFF. The CDR3 DNA is TGTGCCAGCAGATTCCGGGACAGAGAAAAACTGTTTTTT.

The J gene is TRBJ2-2, the V gene TRBV5-1; the D is unclear. With 4 bases removed from V and 5 bases from J, the gap between germline ends came to 9 bases. The CDR3 has 13 amino acids. Per the germline V gene, CDR1 is SGHRS and CDR2 is YFSETQ. The CDR3 DNA is TGCGCCAGCAGCCCAGAGCTTACCGGGGAGCTGTTTTTT. Translation: CASSPELTGELFF.

This chain links TRBV19 with TRBJ2-1, with TRBD1 identical over 7 bases. Trimming removed 5 bases from V and 6 bases from J; junction bases left unmatched: 1. The CDR3 sequence is 12 residues long. The germline V gene has CDR1 LNHDA and CDR2 SQIVND (reference sequence). The CDR3 loop is CASSDRVNEQFF. The CDR3 DNA is TGTGCCAGTAGTGACAGGGTCAATGAGCAGTTCTTC.

CDR3 sequence (DNA): TGTGCCAGCGCCGGCCGAGAGAACACTGAAGCTTTCTTT. It specifies CASAGRENTEAFF. The genes are TRBV6-6 and TRBJ1-1, with unresolved D. Germline values: CDR1 MNHNY, CDR2 SVGAGI (reference sequence). V lost 8 bases and J lost 1, with 11 bases in between. CDR3 size: 13 residues.

This chain joins TRBV4-3 and TRBJ2-7, with D maybe TRBD2 (5 bases). The CDR3 runs 13 residues. Germline assignment: CDR1 LGHNA and CDR2 YSLEER. V dropped 3 bases and J dropped 5 bases, with 11 bases sitting between them. The CDR3 coding sequence is TGCGCCAGCAGCCAGGACTTGGGAGACGAGCAGTACTTC. Protein: CASSQDLGDEQYF.

A word on this clone: Other DNA sequences in this sample translate to the same CDR3. This chain uses TRBV30 with TRBJ2-5, with 10 bases lining up with TRBD1. This CDR3 is 13 amino acids long. J gave up 4 bases and V 3 bases, and 2 bases lay outside the gene matches. CDR1 is GTSNPN and CDR2 is SVGIG in the germline V gene (reference sequence). Here the CDR3 reads CAWRGQGPETQYF. CDR3 nucleotide sequence: TGTGCCTGGAGGGGACAGGGGCCAGAGACCCAGTACTTC.

The chain uses TRBV5-1 and TRBJ2-7, with D maybe TRBD2 (7 bases). With 4 bases removed from V and 2 bases from J, the gap between germline ends came to 13 bases. CDR1 and CDR2 from the germline V gene are SGHRS and YFSETQ. The CDR3 contains 14 residues. CDR3 bases: TGCGCCAGCAGCCCTGGGGGGGCCCCCTACGAGCAGTACTTC. Its protein product is CASSPGGAPYEQYF.

The gene calls are TRBV4-3 and TRBJ2-5; TRBD1 is a possible D gene (7 bases). The CDR3 extends over 14 amino acids. V gave up 4 bases and J gave up 4 bases, with 13 bases separating them. Germline assignment: CDR1 LGHNA and CDR2 YSLEER. Here the CDR3 DNA reads TGCGCCAGCAGCCCATTTCAGGGGGGAGAGACCCAGTACTTC. Translated: CASSPFQGGETQYF.

The CDR3 nucleotides are TGTGCCAGCAGCTTAGGGGACAACACTGAAGCTTTCTTT. This translates into CASSLGDNTEAFF. The chain combines TRBV7-9 with TRBJ1-1; the D gene is possibly TRBD1 (5 bases). The V and J ends lost 1 base and 2 bases respectively, with 5 bases between them. This CDR3 is 13 amino acids long. The germline V gene has CDR1 SEHNR and CDR2 FQNEAQ (reference sequence).

This clone has a handful of counts. The chain is built from TRBV7-9 and TRBJ2-7; D unresolved. V dropped 0 bases and J dropped 0 bases, with 6 bases sitting between them. CDR3 length equals 14 residues. The germline V gene encodes CDR1 SEHNR and CDR2 FQNEAQ (reference sequence). For the CDR3, the DNA is TGTGCCAGCAGCTTAGCAGCCAGCTCCTACGAGCAGTACTTC. It encodes CASSLAASSYEQYF.

This chain connects TRBV28 to TRBJ2-1, with 11 positions matching TRBD2. The CDR3 spans 18 residues. Losses at the gene ends were 1 base for V and 6 bases for J; bases not matched to a gene: 11. CDR1 is MDHEN, CDR2 SYDVKM, per germline. The CDR3 sequence: CASSLSRGGTSGGNEQFF. In DNA, the CDR3 is TGTGCCAGCAGTTTATCTAGGGGGGGGACTAGCGGTGGCAATGAGCAGTTCTTC.

In this sample, this clone turned up many times. This chain connects TRBV7-9 to TRBJ2-7; D may be TRBD2 (5 bases). The CDR3 is 12 residues long. Trimming left V 5 bases short and J 1 base short, with 6 bases between. Looked up from germline, CDR1 is SEHNR and CDR2 is FQNEAQ (reference sequence). The DNA for the CDR3 is TGTGCCAGCAGCGCGGGTTCCTACGAGCAGTACTTC. Its translation is CASSAGSYEQYF.

In this sample, this clone turned up a few times. V gene TRBV6-4 combines with J gene TRBJ2-1; unclear D gene. This CDR3 has 13 amino acids. Trimming removed 2 bases from V and 7 bases from J, with 9 bases in between. Germline V gene lookup returns CDR1 MRHNA and CDR2 SNTAGT. CDR3 coding DNA: TGTGCCAGCAGTGACGTAGCCACAAATGAGCAGTTCTTC. It encodes CASSDVATNEQFF.

The chain recombines TRBV6-5 with TRBJ2-3, with D possibly TRBD2 on 6 matching bases. This CDR3 comprises 16 residues. The V end was cut by 0 bases, the J end by 1 base, with 11 bases between. From germline, CDR1 is MNHEY and CDR2 SVGAGI. CDR3 sequence reads: CASSYSGGVGTDTQYF. The CDR3 nucleotides are TGTGCCAGCAGTTACTCGGGGGGAGTGGGCACAGATACGCAGTATTTT.

V and J are TRBV4-1 and TRBJ1-5; no definite D call. The CDR3 has 15 amino acids. Looked up from germline, CDR1 is MGHRA and CDR2 is YSYEKL. V was clipped by 0 bases and J by 1 base, with 7 bases between them. As DNA, the CDR3 is TGCGCCAGCAGCCAAGATAGGGCCAGCAATCAGCCCCAGCATTTT. It encodes CASSQDRASNQPQHF.

The chain joins TRBV18 to TRBJ1-1; the D is unclear. The germline V gene has CDR1 KGHSH and CDR2 LQKENI. The length of the CDR3 is 14 residues. The V end was cut by 4 bases, the J end by 1 base, with 10 bases between. CDR3 loop: CASSLARQNTEAFF. For the CDR3, the DNA is TGTGCCAGCTCACTTGCTCGTCAGAACACTGAAGCTTTCTTT.

This clone was seen many times. V and J are TRBV6-1 and TRBJ1-2, with D possibly matching TRBD1 (5 bases). CDR3 length equals 12 residues. Germline CDR1 and CDR2: MNHNS and SASEGT. Trimming stripped 10 bases from V and 4 bases from J, with 13 bases between. The CDR3 sequence is CATGPRGYGYTF. The DNA of the CDR3 is TGTGCCACCGGCCCGAGGGGCTATGGCTACACCTTC.

In the case of this clone: Other nucleotide sequences from this sample produce the same CDR3. The chain uses TRBV6-5 and TRBJ2-3; D is perhaps TRBD2 (6 bases). CDR3 length equals 14 residues. Trimming took off 2 bases at V and 0 bases at J, with 6 bases between the two ends. CDR1 MNHEY and CDR2 SVGAGI come from the germline V gene. CDR3 amino acids: CASSYGGSTDTQYF. The CDR3 nucleotides read TGTGCCAGCAGTTACGGGGGGAGCACAGATACGCAGTATTTT.

On this clone: A read error is likely here: a far larger clone is one base away. Other DNA sequences within the sample encode an identical CDR3. The J gene is TRBJ1-4, the V gene TRBV19; D unclear. The CDR3 sequence is 14 residues long. CDR1 LNHDA and CDR2 SQIVND come from the germline V gene (reference sequence). V shed 1 base and J shed 8 bases, with 11 bases lying between them. CDR3 DNA sequence: TGTGCCAGTAGTATAGGGGTCTCTGAAGAAAAACTGTTTTTT. Translation: CASSIGVSEEKLFF. The entire variable domain, with the rest obtained from reference TRBV19 and TRBJ1-4, is as follows: DGGITQSPKYLFRKEGQNVTLSCEQNLNHDAMYWYRQDPGQGLRLIYYSQIVNDFQKGDIAEGYSVSREKKESFPLTVTSAQKNPTAFYLCASSIGVSEEKLFFGSGTQLSVL.

The V gene is TRBV30, the J gene TRBJ2-7; the match to TRBD2 covers 12 bases. Germline V gene data show CDR1 as GTSNPN and CDR2 as SVGIG (reference sequence). V dropped 2 bases and J dropped 7; count of bases not matched to a gene: 15. The CDR3 length is 17 residues. CDR3 residues: CAWSRGTSGSPPREQYF. In nucleotides, the CDR3 is TGTGCCTGGAGTAGGGGGACTAGCGGGTCTCCTCCCCGGGAGCAGTACTTC.

This chain uses TRBV5-4 with TRBJ2-7, with 10 bases that match TRBD2. This CDR3 has 17 amino acids. With V trimmed by 4 bases and J by 2 bases, 12 bases remained unmatched. Germline CDR1 SGHNT, CDR2 YYREEE (reference sequence). In DNA form, the CDR3 reads TGTGCCAGCAGCCAAGAAAGCCCAGCGGGAGGGCCCTACGAGCAGTACTTC. Translating gives CASSQESPAGGPYEQYF.

The rearrangement uses TRBV7-9 and TRBJ1-4; 8 positions match TRBD1. This CDR3 is 15 amino acids long. CDR1 is SEHNR, CDR2 FQNEAQ, per germline (reference sequence). With V trimmed by 4 bases and J by 4 bases, 5 bases remained unmatched. CDR3 amino acids: CASSSGQVNNEKLFF. CDR3 nucleotide sequence: TGTGCCAGCAGCTCGGGACAGGTGAATAATGAAAAACTGTTTTTT. Full variable domain (outside the CDR3, taken from reference TRBV7-9 and TRBJ1-4): DTGVSQNPRHKITKRGQNVTFRCDPISEHNRLYWYRQTLGQGPEFLTYFQNEAQLEKSRLLSDRFSAERPKGSFSTLEIQRTEQGDSAMYLCASSSGQVNNEKLFFGSGTQLSVL.

The gene calls are TRBV19 and TRBJ2-5, with D perhaps TRBD1 (5 bases). CDR1 is LNHDA and CDR2 is SQIVND in the germline V gene (reference sequence). The CDR3 sequence is 16 residues long. Trimming left V 1 base short and J 1 base short, with 13 bases between. The CDR3 sequence: CASSIGGSNFQETQYF. The CDR3 nucleotides read TGTGCCAGTAGTATAGGGGGCAGCAACTTCCAAGAGACCCAGTACTTC. Complete variable domain (other parts from reference TRBV19 and TRBJ2-5): DGGITQSPKYLFRKEGQNVTLSCEQNLNHDAMYWYRQDPGQGLRLIYYSQIVNDFQKGDIAEGYSVSREKKESFPLTVTSAQKNPTAFYLCASSIGGSNFQETQYFGPGTRLLVL.